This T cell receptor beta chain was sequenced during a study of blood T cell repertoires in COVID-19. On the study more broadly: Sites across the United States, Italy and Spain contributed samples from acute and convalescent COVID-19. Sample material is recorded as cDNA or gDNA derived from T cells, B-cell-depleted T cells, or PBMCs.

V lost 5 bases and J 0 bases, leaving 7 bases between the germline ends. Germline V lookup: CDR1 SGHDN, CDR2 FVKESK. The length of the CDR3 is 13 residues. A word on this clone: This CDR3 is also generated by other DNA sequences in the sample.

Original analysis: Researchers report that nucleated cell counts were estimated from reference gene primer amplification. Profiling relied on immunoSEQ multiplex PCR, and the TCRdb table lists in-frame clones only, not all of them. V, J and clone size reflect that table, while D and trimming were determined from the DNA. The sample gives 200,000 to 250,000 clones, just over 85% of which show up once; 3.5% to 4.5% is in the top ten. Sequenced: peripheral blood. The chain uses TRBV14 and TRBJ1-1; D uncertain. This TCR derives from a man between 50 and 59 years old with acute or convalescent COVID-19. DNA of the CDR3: TGTGCCAGCAGCTCCAACATGAACACTGAAGCTTTCTTT. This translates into CASSSNMNTEAFF.